This T cell receptor (beta chain) was identified during a study of blood T cell repertoires in COVID-19. The CDR3 covers 16 residues. The V gene end was trimmed by 0 bases and the J gene end by 5 bases; junction bases not matched to a gene: 8. The germline V gene has CDR1 MNHNS and CDR2 SASEGT. During the 2 weeks before they entered the study, exposed participants had met someone with a PCR-confirmed or clinician-diagnosed COVID-19 case. Method: immunoSEQ multiplex PCR; TCRdb's copy keeps in-frame clones and lacks some. The sample has roughly 240,000 clones; under 90% are singletons. The chain couples TRBV6-1 to TRBJ1-2, with TRBD1 identical over 8 bases. What was sequenced was PBMCs or T cells enriched from blood (not recorded which). The sequence was collected from a woman aged 40 to 50 who had been exposed to COVID-19. The CDR3 sequence: CASSEARQGPYYGYTF. In DNA, the CDR3 is TGTGCCAGCAGTGAAGCCCGACAGGGGCCGTATTATGGCTACACCTTC.